This T cell receptor (beta chain) is drawn from a study of spatial heterogeneity in lung cancer. Study-level information: Detection of beta-chain sequences consistently exceeded that of alpha-chain sequences. Across the raw uncorrected reads, a unique TCR and UMI combination was observed, on average, more than ten times.

The study tagged each TCR cDNA molecule with a unique molecular identifier. TCRdb itself ran the 5' RACE reads through MiXCR, one entry per CDR3 protein. The sample lists more than 8,000 distinct CDR3 sequences; 7.8% were seen once. Time point here: sample taken at primary tumor resection. Unsorted whole RNA from tumor, nontumor lung or frozen PBMC underwent sequencing. Samples were donated by 72 untreated early-stage non-small cell lung cancer patients. Losses at the gene ends were 6 bases for V and 3 bases for J; bases not matched to a gene: 8. The CDR3 is 14 amino acids. The V call is TRBV12-3 or TRBV12-4, the J call TRBJ2-7; TRBD1 agrees at 7 bases. This sample comprised PBMCs, obtained at surgery. The source is a female donor with early-stage non-small cell lung cancer. CDR3 protein: CASRSRQGRYEQYF. CDR3 DNA: TGTGCCAGCAGGAGTAGACAGGGCCGCTACGAGCAGTACTTC.